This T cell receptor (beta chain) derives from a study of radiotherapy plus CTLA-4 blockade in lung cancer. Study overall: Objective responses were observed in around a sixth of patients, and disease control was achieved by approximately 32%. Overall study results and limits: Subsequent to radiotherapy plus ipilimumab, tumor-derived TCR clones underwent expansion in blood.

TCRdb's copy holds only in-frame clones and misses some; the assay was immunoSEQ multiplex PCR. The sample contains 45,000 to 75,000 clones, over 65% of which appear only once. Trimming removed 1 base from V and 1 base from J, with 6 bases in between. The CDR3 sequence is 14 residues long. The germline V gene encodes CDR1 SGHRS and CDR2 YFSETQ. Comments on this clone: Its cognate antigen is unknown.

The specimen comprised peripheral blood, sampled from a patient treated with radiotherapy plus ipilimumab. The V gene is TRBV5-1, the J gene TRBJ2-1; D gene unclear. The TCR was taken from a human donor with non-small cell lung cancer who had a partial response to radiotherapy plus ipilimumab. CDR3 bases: TGCGCCAGCAGCTTGTTAGAATCCTACAATGAGCAGTTCTTC. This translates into CASSLLESYNEQFF.